Listed below are T cell receptor beta chains from one sample, sequenced in a study of T-cell reconstitution after alpha-beta-depleted transplantation in children. One entry per CDR3 protein results from TCRdb running MiXCR on the PCR reads. The sample carries 670,000 or so distinct CDR3 sequences, over 10% recorded once. The starting material was PBMCs, obtained before TCRalphabeta/CD19-depleted stem cell transplant. Every receptor here comes from a girl aged 2 to 10 with congenital amegakaryocytic thrombocytopenia, due to receive a stem cell transplant. Each CDR3 is given with its conserved first and last residue. The order of the fields is J gene, D gene, V gene, clone size, CDR3 DNA, CDR3 protein. D genes are given only for firm matches. Where a row states a size, it is once, few, many or the class of an expanded clone; other rows omit it.

>TRBJ1-1|NA|TRBV11-3|many
TGTGCCAGCAGCCGATTCCGGGGTGAAGCTTTCTTT
CASSRFRGEAFF
>TRBJ2-1|NA|TRBV20-1|many
TGCAGTGCTTCGTTGTTTAGAGCCTACAATGAGCAGTTCTTC
CSASLFRAYNEQFF
>TRBJ2-7|NA|TRBV27|few
TGTGCCAGCAGTTTTATAGGGTCGGAGACCTACGAGCAGTACTTC
CASSFIGSETYEQYF
>TRBJ1-1|NA|TRBV28|NA
TGTGCCAGCAGTGATGCAGGGTTCGGGACTGAAGCTTTCTTT
CASSDAGFGTEAFF
>TRBJ2-3|NA|TRBV20-1|few
TGCAGTGCTAGAGAATTCCGAGGTACGCAGTATTTT
CSAREFRGTQYF
>TRBJ2-1|NA|TRBV18|once
TGTGCCAGCTCACCACTGATTACAGGGTTGGATCCCCTCTACAATGAGCAGTTCTTC
CASSPLITGLDPLYNEQFF
>TRBJ2-7|TRBD2|TRBV3-1|NA
TGTGCCAGCAGCCATACTTCCCTCGGGACTAGGACAGTCGACGAGCAGTACTTC
CASSHTSLGTRTVDEQYF
>TRBJ2-7|NA|TRBV5-1|few
TGCGCCAGCAGCACAGGGAGCTCCTACGAGCAGTACTTC
CASSTGSSYEQYF
>TRBJ1-6|NA|TRBV7-9|few
TGTGCCAGCAGCTCAGAAAAACAGGGACCCTATAATTCACCCCTCCACTTT
CASSSEKQGPYNSPLHF
>TRBJ1-2|NA|TRBV6-1|many
TGTGCCAGCAGCTCAGGGACCCTTAACTATGGCTACACCTTC
CASSSGTLNYGYTF
>TRBJ2-3|NA|TRBV20-1|many
TGCAGTGCTCCCCCTATAGCGGATGGCACAGATACGCAGTATTTT
CSAPPIADGTDTQYF
>TRBJ1-4|NA|TRBV7-9|few
TGTGCCAGCAGCCTCCGCCCAGTGGCAACTAATGAAAAACTGTTTTTT
CASSLRPVATNEKLFF
>TRBJ2-1|TRBD2|TRBV5-1|many
TGCGCCAGCACAGAACTAGCGGGAGCTAATGAGCAGTTCTTC
CASTELAGANEQFF
>TRBJ2-1|NA|TRBV28|NA
TGTGCCAGCAGTTTGATATCAGGCCCAAGAAATGAGCAGTTCTTC
CASSLISGPRNEQFF
>TRBJ2-3|TRBD1|TRBV5-1|many
TGCGCCAGCTCGGGACAGGGCACAGATACGCAGTATTTT
CASSGQGTDTQYF
>TRBJ2-1|NA|TRBV19|once
TGTGCCAGTAGTATAGGTGGGACCTACAATGAGCAGTTCTTC
CASSIGGTYNEQFF
>TRBJ2-1|NA|TRBV5-1|many
TGCGCCAGCAGCCCAACAAATTCCTACAATGAGCAGTTCTTC
CASSPTNSYNEQFF
>TRBJ2-5|TRBD2|TRBV15|NA
TGTGCCACCAGCAACCGTAGCGGGAGGGCTTGGGAGACCCAGTACTTC
CATSNRSGRAWETQYF
>TRBJ2-1|NA|TRBV20-1|NA
TGCAGTGCTAGAGATGCAGCTGGAGCCTACAATGAGCAGTTCTTC
CSARDAAGAYNEQFF
>TRBJ2-1|NA|TRBV20-1|many
TGCAGTGCTAGAGCCGCCCGGCTCCTAAGAAATGAGCAGTTCTTC
CSARAARLLRNEQFF
>TRBJ2-1|NA|TRBV5-1|few
TGCGCCAGCAGCGTCCAAGGGAACAATGAGCAGTTCTTC
CASSVQGNNEQFF
>TRBJ2-1|NA|TRBV10-3|many
TGTGCCATCAGTGTAGAGAGGCAAGGCAATGAGCAGTTCTTC
CAISVERQGNEQFF
>TRBJ2-1|NA|TRBV6-1|many
TGTGCCAGCAGTGGTCTAGCAAGGGATGAGCAGTTCTTC
CASSGLARDEQFF
>TRBJ1-5|NA|TRBV7-9|NA
TGTGCCAGCAGCTTAGCCCAGGGGATCAGCAATCAGCCCCAGCATTTT
CASSLAQGISNQPQHF
>TRBJ2-7|NA|TRBV27|many
TGTGCCAGCAGTTTTTCCGGCGGGATCTACGAGCAGTACTTC
CASSFSGGIYEQYF
>TRBJ2-5|NA|TRBV5-1|few
TGCGCCAGCAGCTTGGCCGCTGTGTCAGACCAAGAGACCCAGTACTTC
CASSLAAVSDQETQYF
>TRBJ2-3|TRBD2|TRBV11-2|many
TGTGCCAGCAGCTCTACGGGTCCTCTAGCGGGATTGATTGGGAATACGCAGTATTTT
CASSSTGPLAGLIGNTQYF
>TRBJ2-1|NA|TRBV27|many
TGTGCCAGCAGTTTCCCCGGGAGTCCCTACAATGAGCAGTTCTTC
CASSFPGSPYNEQFF
>TRBJ2-2|NA|TRBV20-1|NA
TGCAGCTTCAGGGATTTAGAGAACACCGGGGAGCTGTTTTTT
CSFRDLENTGELFF
>TRBJ2-1|NA|TRBV25-1|few
TGTGCCAGCAGTGAGGCCGGGGCATCCGGTGAGCAGTTCTTC
CASSEAGASGEQFF
>TRBJ2-1|TRBD2|TRBV5-1|many
TGCGCCAGCAGCTTATGGCTAGCGGGGGGGACCTACAATGAGCAGTTCTTC
CASSLWLAGGTYNEQFF
>TRBJ2-7|TRBD2|TRBV7-2|many
TGTGCCAGCAGCTTATCCCCGGGACTACACTACGAGCAGTACTTC
CASSLSPGLHYEQYF
>TRBJ1-5|NA|TRBV5-1|NA
TGCGCCAGCAGCCCGGGTGGGGCGAGAGATCAGCCCCAGCATTTT
CASSPGGARDQPQHF
>TRBJ2-3|NA|TRBV7-2|few
TGTGCCAGCAGCTTAACCAATGGGGGAGCGGGCACAGATACGCAGTATTTT
CASSLTNGGAGTDTQYF
>TRBJ1-5|NA|TRBV20-1|few
TGCAGTGCCAACTCGGATAATAGCAATCAGCCCCAGCATTTT
CSANSDNSNQPQHF
>TRBJ2-5|NA|TRBV5-1|few
TGCGCCAGCAGCTATCAGACAGACAAAGAGACCCAGTACTTC
CASSYQTDKETQYF
>TRBJ2-6|NA|TRBV29-1|many
TGCAGCGTTGTAGAGAGTTTCTCTGGGGCCAACGTCCTGACTTTC
CSVVESFSGANVLTF
>TRBJ2-7|NA|TRBV6-5|few
TGTGCCAGCACCGACCTCGGCGAGCAGTACTTC
CASTDLGEQYF
>TRBJ2-3|TRBD2|TRBV12-3/TRBV12-4|few
TGTGCCAGCACCCTAGCGGGAGTGGGCACAGATACGCAGTATTTT
CASTLAGVGTDTQYF
>TRBJ2-7|NA|TRBV7-9|NA
TGTGCCAGCAGCTTCGAAGTTAGCGAGCAGTACTTC
CASSFEVSEQYF
>TRBJ2-1|NA|TRBV20-1|NA
TGCAGTGTCTCTAAGCCGACTGACCTCTACAATGAGCAGTTCTTC
CSVSKPTDLYNEQFF
>TRBJ2-5|TRBD1|TRBV15|NA
TGTGCCACCAGTGGGACAGCGAAAGAGACCCAGTACTTC
CATSGTAKETQYF
>TRBJ2-5|TRBD2|TRBV9|NA
TGTGCCAGCAGCGTAGCTACAGGACTAGCCCAAGAGACCCAGTACTTC
CASSVATGLAQETQYF
>TRBJ2-3|NA|TRBV11-2|NA
TGTGCCAGCAGCTTAGGGGGATATCTTGGGTATTTT
CASSLGGYLGYF
>TRBJ2-1|NA|TRBV28|few
TGTGCCAGCAGTTTGCCTAGCTGGGATGAGCAGTTCTTC
CASSLPSWDEQFF
>TRBJ2-2|TRBD2|TRBV29-1|NA
TGCAGCGTTGATAGCGGGAGGTTGGACACCGGGGAGCTGTTTTTT
CSVDSGRLDTGELFF
>TRBJ2-7|TRBD2|TRBV29-1|many
TGCAGCGTTGCGCTAGCGGGTTCCTACGAGCAGTACTTC
CSVALAGSYEQYF
>TRBJ2-7|TRBD1|TRBV5-1|many
TGCGCCAGCAGCCAGGACAGGGCGATGTACTTC
CASSQDRAMYF
>TRBJ2-1|NA|TRBV6-5|NA
TGTGCCAGCAGTTACGAGGTAGCCCTAGACTCCTACAATGAGCAGTTCTTC
CASSYEVALDSYNEQFF
>TRBJ2-1|TRBD2|TRBV5-6|many
TGTGCCAGCAGCTTGGTTAGCGGGAGTCATACCATAAATGAGCAGTTCTTC
CASSLVSGSHTINEQFF
>TRBJ2-7|TRBD2|TRBV20-1|few
TGCAGTGCCACACAGACGCTAGCGGGAGCAACCTACGAGCAGTACTTC
CSATQTLAGATYEQYF
>TRBJ2-7|TRBD2|TRBV27|many
TGTGCCAGTACGGGACTAGTGGGGGAGCAGTACTTC
CASTGLVGEQYF
>TRBJ1-4|TRBD1|TRBV12-3/TRBV12-4|many
TGTGCCAGCAGCCAAACAGGGGGCCGTAATGAAAAACTGTTTTTT
CASSQTGGRNEKLFF